Listed below are T cell receptor beta chains from one sample, sequenced in a study of blood T cells in healthy people across ages. TCRdb itself ran the 5' RACE reads through MiXCR, one entry per CDR3 protein. The profile shows around 1,000,000 distinct CDR3 sequences, approximately 25% of them singletons. These same records also appear under a second study, on T cells of mothers and their children.

Sequenced: blood. The receptors stem from a girl aged 2-15 years in good health. CDR3s include the opening cysteine and the closing phenylalanine or tryptophan. The order of the fields is J gene, clone size, V gene, D gene, CDR3 protein, CDR3 DNA. D genes are given only for firm matches. The size entry is marked missing in some rows and otherwise reads once, few, many or a size class.

TRBJ2-5	-	TRBV29-1	-	CSVFGSYLSETQYF	TGCAGCGTTTTTGGCAGCTACCTTTCGGAGACCCAGTACTTC
TRBJ2-1	-	TRBV20-1	TRBD2	CSAGETSSNEQFF	TGCAGTGCAGGGGAGACTAGCAGCAATGAGCAGTTCTTC
TRBJ2-7	-	TRBV14	TRBD2	CASSQDVGSGYEQYF	TGTGCCAGCAGCCAAGACGTCGGTAGCGGGTACGAGCAGTACTTC
TRBJ1-3	few	TRBV29-1	-	CSVEEYSGNTIYF	TGCAGCGTTGAAGAGTACTCTGGAAACACCATATATTTT
TRBJ2-1	many	TRBV4-3	-	CASSRDGTGHNEQFF	TGCGCCAGCAGCCGAGACGGGACTGGACACAATGAGCAGTTCTTC
TRBJ2-1	few	TRBV29-1	TRBD1	CSVGIRDRVRNEQFF	TGCAGCGTTGGGATCCGGGACAGGGTCCGCAATGAGCAGTTCTTC
TRBJ1-2	few	TRBV7-2	-	CASSAGTSYGYTF	TGTGCCAGCAGTGCCGGGACGAGTTATGGCTACACCTTC
TRBJ2-7	few	TRBV9	TRBD1	CASSVDVTGDYEQYF	TGTGCCAGCAGCGTAGACGTGACAGGGGATTACGAGCAGTACTTC
TRBJ2-7	-	TRBV4-3	-	CASSQDAEYEQYF	TGCGCCAGCAGCCAAGACGCGGAGTACGAGCAGTACTTC
TRBJ2-4	few	TRBV4-2	TRBD1	CASSQGQGRYIQYF	TGTGCCAGCAGCCAGGGACAGGGGAGGTACATTCAGTACTTC
TRBJ2-4	few	TRBV9	-	CASSPQAQNIQYF	TGTGCCAGCTCCCCGCAGGCACAAAACATTCAGTACTTC
TRBJ2-7	-	TRBV21-1	-	CASSKEPVYEQYF	TGTGCCAGCAGCAAAGAACCTGTTTACGAGCAGTACTTC
TRBJ2-3	few	TRBV12-3/TRBV12-4	-	CASSLRGSLSPDTQYF	TGTGCCAGCAGTTTAAGAGGATCATTGTCCCCAGATACGCAGTATTTT
TRBJ2-3	few	TRBV28	-	CASRVGIRVSSTDTQYF	TGTGCCAGCAGAGTCGGGATCAGGGTATCTAGCACAGATACGCAGTATTTT
TRBJ2-4	few	TRBV21-1	-	CASSKAAVFRILAKNIQYF	TGTGCCAGCAGCAAAGCTGCCGTCTTCAGGATACTAGCCAAAAACATTCAGTACTTC
TRBJ2-2	few	TRBV24-1	-	CATSDFSLAGELFF	TGTGCCACCAGTGATTTTTCCCTGGCCGGGGAGCTGTTTTTT
TRBJ2-1	-	TRBV6-5	-	CASRPQGGEQFF	TGTGCCAGCAGGCCGCAGGGTGGTGAGCAGTTCTTC
TRBJ2-7	few	TRBV4-1	-	CASSLHPSGEQYF	TGCGCCAGCAGCCTCCACCCCTCTGGGGAGCAGTACTTC
TRBJ1-4	-	TRBV20-1	TRBD1	CSAQGEVNEKLFF	TGCAGTGCTCAGGGGGAGGTTAATGAAAAACTGTTTTTT
TRBJ2-5	-	TRBV7-9	-	CASSLVTGRQETQYF	TGTGCCAGCAGCTTAGTGACAGGACGCCAAGAGACCCAGTACTTC
TRBJ2-2	-	TRBV7-9	-	CASSLLSYTGELFF	TGTGCCAGCAGCTTATTAAGTTACACCGGGGAGCTGTTTTTT
TRBJ1-5	-	TRBV10-3	-	CAISKGFSQPQHF	TGTGCCATCAGTAAAGGTTTTAGTCAGCCCCAGCATTTT
TRBJ1-2	-	TRBV5-7	-	CASSLRHGYGYTF	TGTGCCAGCAGCTTGCGACATGGATATGGCTACACCTTC
TRBJ2-2	-	TRBV20-1	-	CSARDLGPAGITGELFF	TGCAGTGCTAGAGATTTGGGCCCTGCGGGCATCACCGGGGAGCTGTTTTTT
TRBJ2-1	few	TRBV2	TRBD2	CASPSGNSYNEQFF	TGTGCCAGCCCTAGCGGGAACTCCTACAATGAGCAGTTCTTC
TRBJ2-7	few	TRBV28	TRBD1	CASSLAGGSATYEQYF	TGTGCCAGCAGTTTGGCAGGGGGCTCGGCAACCTACGAGCAGTACTTC
TRBJ2-7	-	TRBV27	-	CASSPGVAGSSYEQYF	TGTGCCAGCAGCCCAGGGGTGGCAGGGAGCTCCTACGAGCAGTACTTC
TRBJ2-5	few	TRBV11-2	-	CASSLDRGGPQETQYF	TGTGCCAGCAGCTTAGATCGGGGCGGGCCCCAAGAGACCCAGTACTTC
TRBJ2-7	-	TRBV7-2	-	CASSLGDHVYEQYF	TGTGCCAGCAGCTTAGGGGACCACGTCTACGAGCAGTACTTC
TRBJ2-1	-	TRBV9	-	CASSLDLYAIRQFF	TGTGCCAGCAGCCTTGACCTCTACGCGATCCGGCAGTTCTTC
TRBJ2-1	-	TRBV19	-	CASSFSGPLWNEQFF	TGTGCCAGTAGTTTTTCAGGGCCCCTGTGGAATGAGCAGTTCTTC
TRBJ2-4	few	TRBV29-1	-	CSVRDLGIQYF	TGCAGCGTCCGGGACTTGGGCATTCAGTACTTC
TRBJ1-6	-	TRBV2	-	CASRISELSAVASPLHF	TGTGCCAGCAGGATATCAGAACTATCTGCGGTTGCCTCACCCCTCCACTTT
TRBJ2-5	few	TRBV3-1	-	CASSITGSGTQYF	TGTGCCAGCAGCATTACGGGCTCCGGGACCCAGTACTTC
TRBJ2-1	few	TRBV20-1	TRBD2	CSARDWRETKSNEQFF	TGCAGTGCTAGAGATTGGCGGGAGACGAAATCTAATGAGCAGTTCTTC
TRBJ2-3	few	TRBV29-1	TRBD2	CSVEVGGLAGGDTQYF	TGCAGCGTTGAAGTGGGGGGACTAGCGGGAGGGGATACGCAGTATTTT
TRBJ2-7	-	TRBV18	TRBD1	CASSDSQGAASVHEQYF	TGTGCCAGCTCGGATTCACAGGGGGCCGCTTCGGTCCACGAGCAGTACTTC
TRBJ2-1	few	TRBV29-1	-	CSVGQRSTGNEQFF	TGCAGCGTGGGACAAAGGAGCACCGGTAATGAGCAGTTCTTC
TRBJ2-5	once	TRBV6-2/TRBV6-3	TRBD2	CASSSILAGGQQETQYF	TGTGCCAGCAGTTCTATTCTAGCGGGGGGGCAGCAAGAGACCCAGTACTTC
TRBJ2-7	few	TRBV6-6	-	CASSYEGDTYEQYF	TGTGCCAGCAGTTACGAGGGGGACACCTACGAGCAGTACTTC
TRBJ1-4	few	TRBV28	TRBD1	CASSMDRGGKLFF	TGTGCCAGCAGCATGGACAGGGGAGGAAAACTGTTTTTT
TRBJ1-4	once	TRBV3-1	-	CASSQIQASEKLFF	TGTGCCAGCAGCCAGATACAGGCCAGTGAAAAACTGTTTTTT
TRBJ1-3	few	TRBV11-1	-	CASSWGTKGNTIYF	TGTGCCAGCAGCTGGGGGACGAAAGGAAACACCATATATTTT
TRBJ1-2	few	TRBV10-3	-	CAISESLLRAGDFYGYTF	TGTGCCATCAGTGAGTCGCTCCTGAGGGCGGGAGACTTCTATGGCTACACCTTC
TRBJ1-2	-	TRBV2	TRBD1	CASSGRTGHGYTF	TGTGCCAGCAGTGGAAGGACAGGACACGGCTACACCTTC
TRBJ2-5	-	TRBV29-1	-	CSVEDGGYRETQYF	TGCAGCGTTGAAGACGGAGGGTATCGGGAGACCCAGTACTTC
TRBJ1-1	few	TRBV9	-	CASSDENLYEAFF	TGTGCCAGCAGCGACGAAAACCTCTATGAAGCTTTCTTT
TRBJ2-3	-	TRBV29-1	TRBD1	CSVKFRGSTDTQYF	TGCAGCGTAAAGTTCAGGGGGAGCACAGATACGCAGTATTTT
TRBJ2-3	-	TRBV29-1	TRBD1	CSVDLGQGARPRTDTQYF	TGCAGCGTTGATTTGGGGCAGGGGGCCCGCCCCCGCACAGATACGCAGTATTTT
TRBJ2-5	-	TRBV20-1	-	CSAIADLYQETQYF	TGCAGTGCCATCGCAGACCTTTATCAAGAGACCCAGTACTTC
TRBJ2-7	few	TRBV7-9	TRBD1	CASSAGQGGHEQYF	TGTGCCAGCAGCGCGGGACAGGGCGGCCACGAGCAGTACTTC
TRBJ1-2	-	TRBV5-1	TRBD1	CASSPNRGRAYGYTF	TGCGCCAGCAGCCCGAACAGGGGGCGCGCCTATGGCTACACCTTC